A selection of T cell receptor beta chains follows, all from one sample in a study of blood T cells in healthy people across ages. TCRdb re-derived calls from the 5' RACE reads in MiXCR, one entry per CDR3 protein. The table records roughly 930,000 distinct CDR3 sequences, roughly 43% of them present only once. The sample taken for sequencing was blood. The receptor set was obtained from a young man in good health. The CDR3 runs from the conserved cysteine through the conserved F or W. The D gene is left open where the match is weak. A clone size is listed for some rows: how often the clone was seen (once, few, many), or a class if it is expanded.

cdr3_aa: CASSRAYGYTF; cdr3_nt: TGTGCCAGCAGTAGAGCCTATGGCTACACCTTC; clone_size: .; j_call: TRBJ1-2; v_call: TRBV12-3/TRBV12-4; cdr3_length: 11; d_call: .
cdr3_aa: CASSFTGMNTEAFF; cdr3_nt: TGTGCCAGCAGCTTCACGGGGATGAACACTGAAGCTTTCTTT; clone_size: few; j_call: TRBJ1-1; v_call: TRBV9; cdr3_length: 14; d_call: .
cdr3_aa: CASEEVGYGYTF; cdr3_nt: TGTGCCAGCGAGGAGGTGGGATATGGCTACACCTTC; clone_size: .; j_call: TRBJ1-2; v_call: TRBV28; cdr3_length: 12; d_call: .
cdr3_aa: CASSQDERGPYKDEQFF; cdr3_nt: TGCGCCAGCAGCCAAGATGAGCGGGGGCCCTATAAGGATGAGCAGTTCTTC; clone_size: many; j_call: TRBJ2-1; v_call: TRBV4-1; cdr3_length: 17; d_call: TRBD2
cdr3_aa: CSVGNSGGRSFTDTQYF; cdr3_nt: TGCAGCGTCGGAAATAGCGGGGGACGCTCCTTCACAGATACGCAGTATTTT; clone_size: once; j_call: TRBJ2-3; v_call: TRBV29-1; cdr3_length: 17; d_call: TRBD2
cdr3_aa: CASHRGVRSLTDTQYF; cdr3_nt: TGTGCCAGCCATCGTGGCGTTCGCAGTCTCACAGATACGCAGTATTTT; clone_size: few; j_call: TRBJ2-3; v_call: TRBV12-3/TRBV12-4; cdr3_length: 16; d_call: .
cdr3_aa: CASSLERDGGYTF; cdr3_nt: TGTGCCAGCAGCTTAGAGCGGGACGGGGGCTACACCTTC; clone_size: .; j_call: TRBJ1-2; v_call: TRBV7-2; cdr3_length: 13; d_call: .
cdr3_aa: CVSSSSGVYEQHF; cdr3_nt: TGTGTCAGCAGTTCTAGCGGGGTATACGAGCAGCACTTC; clone_size: .; j_call: TRBJ2-7; v_call: TRBV12-3/TRBV12-4; cdr3_length: 13; d_call: TRBD2
cdr3_aa: CASSFGGGYYNEQFF; cdr3_nt: TGTGCCAGCAGCTTCGGTGGAGGCTACTACAATGAGCAGTTCTTC; clone_size: .; j_call: TRBJ2-1; v_call: TRBV7-2; cdr3_length: 15; d_call: .
cdr3_aa: CASTGTSGGNEQFF; cdr3_nt: TGTGCCAGCACAGGGACTAGCGGGGGAAATGAGCAGTTCTTC; clone_size: .; j_call: TRBJ2-1; v_call: TRBV6-5; cdr3_length: 14; d_call: TRBD2
cdr3_aa: CASSENPRADTQYF; cdr3_nt: TGTGCCAGCAGTGAAAACCCGCGGGCAGATACGCAGTATTTT; clone_size: .; j_call: TRBJ2-3; v_call: TRBV25-1; cdr3_length: 14; d_call: .